The 21 T cell receptor beta chains in this list originate from one sample, sequenced in a study of Ad26.COV2.S vaccination and SARS-CoV-2 variants. Indicated treatment: roughly 20 received Ad26.COV2.S at low or high dose, single or two shots; roughly 5 received placebo; per-sample allocation not given. The samples date from day 63 after the first vaccine or placebo injection. The protocol was immunoSEQ multiplex PCR, while the TCRdb copy is restricted to in-frame clones and leaves out a portion. The sample has 430,000 or so clones, roughly nine tenths seen once. The source was peripheral blood, collected in a trial of Ad26.COV2.S vaccine versus placebo. The receptors originated from a person between 18 and 60 years old who received the Ad26.COV2.S COVID-19 vaccine or a placebo.

This rearrangement joins TRBV5-1 to TRBJ2-1; tentative D call: TRBD1 (6 bases). CDR1 SGHRS and CDR2 YFSETQ come from the germline V gene. This CDR3 comprises 15 residues. V was shortened by 5 bases and J by 10 bases, with 22 bases between the two germline ends. The DNA for the CDR3 is TGCGCCAGCAGATCCTCCGGGACACTTTGGGCGGAGCAGTTCTTC. Translated: CASRSSGTLWAEQFF. The entire variable domain, with the rest obtained from reference TRBV5-1 and TRBJ2-1, is as follows: KAGVTQTPRYLIKTRGQQVTLSCSPISGHRSVSWYQQTPGQGLQFLFEYFSETQRNKGNFPGRFSGRQFSNSRSEMNVSTLELGDSALYLCASRSSGTLWAEQFFGPGTRLTVL.

The chain recombines TRBV11-2 with TRBJ2-3, with no clear D. Germline lookup yields CDR1 SGHAT and CDR2 FQNNGV. The CDR3 sequence is 12 residues long. Trimming took off 5 bases at V and 0 bases at J, with 3 bases between the two ends. This CDR3 reads CASSISTDTQYF. The CDR3 DNA reads TGTGCCAGCAGCATTAGCACAGATACGCAGTATTTT.

The V and J genes are TRBV12-3 or TRBV12-4 and TRBJ1-2; weak D call: TRBD1 (6 bases). The CDR3 has 13 residues. CDR3 residues: CIPPGHPNYGYTF. The CDR3 bases are TGTATCCCCCCGGGACATCCGAACTATGGCTACACCTTC.

V is TRBV6-5 and J is TRBJ2-5; 11 nucleotides agree with TRBD2. V was clipped by 0 bases and J by 5 bases; unmatched bases: 2. There are 15 residues in the CDR3. Germline CDR1 MNHEY, CDR2 SVGAGI. This chain's CDR3 is CASSYSGLAGETQYF. DNA of the CDR3: TGTGCCAGCAGTTACTCCGGACTAGCGGGTGAGACCCAGTACTTC.

The rearrangement uses TRBV6-1 and TRBJ2-5; 8 bases are shared with TRBD2. Trimming took 2 bases from V and 8 from J; bases not matched to a gene: 13. Per the germline V gene, CDR1 is MNHNS and CDR2 is SASEGT. The CDR3 contains 16 residues. The DNA of the CDR3 is TGTGCCAGCAGTGAATACCCGGGACTAGAGTGGGGTACCCAGTACTTC. Amino acids: CASSEYPGLEWGTQYF.

The rearrangement links TRBV5-1 to TRBJ1-1; D ambiguous. The V end was cut by 0 bases, the J end by 1 base, with 7 bases between. The CDR3 is 14 residues long. CDR1 SGHRS and CDR2 YFSETQ come from the germline V gene. The CDR3 protein is CASSLGFTNTEAFF. CDR3 nucleotide sequence: TGCGCCAGCAGCTTGGGCTTTACGAACACTGAAGCTTTCTTT.

This clone was recorded only once. The J gene is TRBJ1-4, the V gene TRBV3-1 (or the pseudogene TRBV3-2), with D uncertain. CDR1 LGHDT and CDR2 YNNKEL come from the germline V gene (reference sequence). V was trimmed by 1 base and J by 7 bases, leaving 10 bases between them. This CDR3 is 14 amino acids long. CDR3 region: CASSQGDGSEKLFF. CDR3 DNA: TGTGCCAGCAGCCAAGGAGACGGGAGTGAAAAACTGTTTTTT.

The J gene is TRBJ2-1, the V gene TRBV4-3, with D unclear. This CDR3 region has 15 residues. In germline, CDR1 is LGHNA, CDR2 YSLEER. Trimming removed 4 bases from V and 6 bases from J, with 16 bases in between. CDR3 amino acids: CASSRAVPSPNEQFF. The CDR3 DNA reads TGCGCCAGCAGCCGGGCTGTCCCATCCCCCAATGAGCAGTTCTTC.

The V and J genes are TRBV7-6 and TRBJ1-1; D is possibly TRBD1 (6 bases). Per the germline V gene, CDR1 is SGHVS and CDR2 is FNYEAQ. V was shortened by 2 bases and J by 5 bases, with 12 bases between the two germline ends. The CDR3 loop spans 14 amino acids. CDR3 nucleotide sequence: TGTGCCAGCAGCTTAAGGGGGAGGGTAACTGAAGCTTTCTTT. This translates into CASSLRGRVTEAFF.

The V call is TRBV11-2, the J call TRBJ2-1; 10 bases fit TRBD2. Unmatched junction bases numbered 5, after V lost 5 bases and J lost 4 bases. The germline CDR1 and CDR2 sequences are SGHAT and FQNNGV. The CDR3 is made up of 15 amino acids. DNA for the CDR3: TGTGCCAGCAGCCCAACTAGCGGGGCTTACAATGAGCAGTTCTTC. It is translated as CASSPTSGAYNEQFF.

This chain connects TRBV4-2 to TRBJ1-2, with 7 nucleotides matching TRBD1. The CDR3 is 15 residues long. CDR1 LGHNA and CDR2 YNFKEQ come from the germline V gene. J gave up 8 bases and V 0 bases, and 9 bases lay outside the gene matches. The CDR3 sequence is CASSQETGRPKGYTF. CDR3 DNA sequence: TGTGCCAGCAGCCAAGAGACAGGGAGGCCGAAGGGCTACACCTTC.

This chain joins TRBV11-3 and TRBJ1-1; no reliable D call. Per germline, CDR1 SGHNT and CDR2 YENEEA. The CDR3 contains 11 residues. With 7 bases removed from V and 1 base from J, the gap between germline ends came to 4 bases. The CDR3 bases are TGTGCCAGCAAGAAGAACACTGAAGCTTTCTTT. Translated, it gives CASKKNTEAFF.

The rearrangement joins TRBV4-1 to TRBJ1-5; the D is unclear. With 3 bases removed from V and 0 bases from J, the gap between germline ends came to 9 bases. This CDR3 is 15 amino acids long. Germline-derived CDR1 and CDR2 are MGHRA and YSYEKL. The CDR3 nucleotides read TGCGCCAGCAGCCAGGCGGGGAATAGCAATCAGCCCCAGCATTTT. It yields the protein CASSQAGNSNQPQHF.

This rearrangement joins TRBV27 to TRBJ2-5, with D uncertain. CDR3 size: 15 residues. Looked up from germline, CDR1 is MNHEY and CDR2 is SMNVEV (reference sequence). The ends were cut back, 2 bases at V and 3 bases at J, with 13 bases in the middle. CDR3 loop: CASSLLGSPKETQYF. Here the CDR3 DNA reads TGTGCCAGCAGTTTACTGGGTAGTCCTAAAGAGACCCAGTACTTC.

This chain joins TRBV19 and TRBJ2-1; no definite D call. V was shortened by 5 bases and J by 4 bases, with 12 bases between the two germline ends. Germline V gene sequence: CDR1 LNHDA, CDR2 SQIVND (reference sequence). The length of the CDR3 is 14 residues. CDR3 region: CASSADSRYNEQFF. The CDR3 DNA reads as TGTGCCAGTAGTGCAGACTCACGGTACAATGAGCAGTTCTTC.

The V and J genes are TRBV2 and TRBJ2-5; the D gene is possibly TRBD2 (6 bases). Germline CDR1 and CDR2: SNHLY and FYNNEI. Deletions cut 7 bases from V and 3 bases from J, with 15 bases between. The CDR3 is made up of 14 amino acids. The CDR3 DNA reads as TGTGCCAGCACCTTGTTCGGAGGGGAAGAGACCCAGTACTTC. Protein: CASTLFGGEETQYF.

The chain recombines TRBV5-1 with TRBJ2-1; 8 bases map to TRBD2. The CDR3 consists of 13 residues. Trimming removed 0 bases from V and 14 bases from J; junction bases left unmatched: 7. CDR1 is SGHRS and CDR2 is YFSETQ in the germline V gene. CDR3 bases: TGCGCCAGCAGCTTGGGGACTAGCCGAGGGAAGTTCTTC. Amino acid sequence: CASSLGTSRGKFF. The entire variable domain, with the rest obtained from reference TRBV5-1 and TRBJ2-1, is as follows: KAGVTQTPRYLIKTRGQQVTLSCSPISGHRSVSWYQQTPGQGLQFLFEYFSETQRNKGNFPGRFSGRQFSNSRSEMNVSTLELGDSALYLCASSLGTSRGKFFGPGTRLTVL.

The chain employs TRBV9 and TRBJ2-1, with 13 bases that match TRBD2. With V trimmed by 3 bases and J by 8 bases, 5 bases remained unmatched. The CDR3 spans 15 residues. Germline CDR1 SGDLS, CDR2 YYNGEE. CDR3 DNA: TGTGCCAGCAGCGCTACTAGCGGGAGGGTCGATGAGCAGTTCTTC. Protein: CASSATSGRVDEQFF.

This clone was observed at least ten times. The chain is built from TRBV6-2 or TRBV6-3 and TRBJ2-2; tentative D call: TRBD2 (5 bases). Trimming took 2 bases from V and 6 from J, leaving 7 bases between them. Germline V CDR1 and CDR2: MNHEY, SVGEGT. The CDR3 sequence is 13 residues long. CDR3 residues: CASSYQRAGELFF. CDR3 DNA: TGTGCCAGCAGTTACCAGAGGGCCGGGGAGCTGTTTTTT.

This chain uses TRBV6-2 or TRBV6-3 with TRBJ2-5; D is undetermined. Trimming removed 2 bases from V and 5 bases from J, with 9 bases in between. The V gene's germline CDR1 is MNHEY and CDR2 SVGEGT. The CDR3 is made up of 13 amino acids. For the CDR3, the DNA is TGTGCCAGCAGTTACAGGGTTCGCGAGACCCAGTACTTC. Translated: CASSYRVRETQYF.

This clone showed up just once. The CDR3 here is CAVSGGRSQPQHF. Here the CDR3 DNA reads TGTGCCGTCAGTGGGGGGCGCAGCCAGCCCCAGCATTTT. V and J are TRBV19 and TRBJ1-5; D perhaps matches TRBD1 (6 bases). CDR3 length equals 13 residues. With 11 bases removed from V and 7 bases from J, the gap between germline ends came to 18 bases. From germline, CDR1 is LNHDA and CDR2 SQIVND (reference sequence).